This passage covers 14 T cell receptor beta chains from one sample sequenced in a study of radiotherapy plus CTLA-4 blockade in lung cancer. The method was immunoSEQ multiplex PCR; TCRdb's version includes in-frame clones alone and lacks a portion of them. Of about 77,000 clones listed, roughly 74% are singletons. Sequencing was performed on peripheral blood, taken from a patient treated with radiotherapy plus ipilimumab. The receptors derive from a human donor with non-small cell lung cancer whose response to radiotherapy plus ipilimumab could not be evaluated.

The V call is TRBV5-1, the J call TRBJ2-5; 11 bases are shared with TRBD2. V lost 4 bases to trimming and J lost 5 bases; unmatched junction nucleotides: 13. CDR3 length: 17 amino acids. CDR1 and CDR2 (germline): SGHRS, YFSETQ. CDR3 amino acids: CASSRWTSGLDQETQYF. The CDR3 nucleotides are TGCGCCAGCAGCAGGTGGACTAGCGGGCTAGATCAGGAGACCCAGTACTTC.

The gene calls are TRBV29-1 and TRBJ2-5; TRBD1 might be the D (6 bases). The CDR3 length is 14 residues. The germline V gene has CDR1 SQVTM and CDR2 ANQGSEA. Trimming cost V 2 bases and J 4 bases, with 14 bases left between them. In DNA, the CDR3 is TGCAGCGTTGAATGGGGGCGGTTGGGAGAGACCCAGTACTTC. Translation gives CSVEWGRLGETQYF.

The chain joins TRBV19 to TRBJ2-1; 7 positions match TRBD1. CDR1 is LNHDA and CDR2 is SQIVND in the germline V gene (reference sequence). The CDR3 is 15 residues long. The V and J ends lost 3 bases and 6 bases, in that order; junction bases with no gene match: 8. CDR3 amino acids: CASSIEGAYGNEQFF. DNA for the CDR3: TGTGCCAGTAGTATCGAGGGGGCTTATGGCAATGAGCAGTTCTTC.

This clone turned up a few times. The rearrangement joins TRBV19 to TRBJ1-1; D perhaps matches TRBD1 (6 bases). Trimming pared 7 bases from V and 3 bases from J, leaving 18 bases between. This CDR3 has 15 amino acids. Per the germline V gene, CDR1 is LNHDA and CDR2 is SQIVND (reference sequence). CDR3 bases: TGTGCCAGTACCAAGCCCCAGGGGCGACACACTGAAGCTTTCTTT. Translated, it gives CASTKPQGRHTEAFF.

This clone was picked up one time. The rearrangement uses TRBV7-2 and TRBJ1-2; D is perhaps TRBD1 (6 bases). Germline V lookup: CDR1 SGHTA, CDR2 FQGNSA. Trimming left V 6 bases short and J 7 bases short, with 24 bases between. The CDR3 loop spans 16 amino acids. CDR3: CASRGPTGRFRGGYTF. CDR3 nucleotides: TGTGCCAGCAGAGGTCCGACAGGCCGGTTTAGAGGTGGCTACACCTTC.

CDR3: CASSTQGAGGAPDTQYF. In DNA, the CDR3 is TGTGCCAGCAGCACCCAAGGGGCAGGGGGCGCCCCAGATACGCAGTATTTT. The chain carries TRBV5-4 and TRBJ2-3; 8 bases fit TRBD1. The CDR3 contains 17 residues. The J segment lost 4 bases and the V segment lost 4 bases, leaving 14 bases of the junction unmatched. Germline V gene lookup returns CDR1 SGHNT and CDR2 YYREEE (reference sequence).

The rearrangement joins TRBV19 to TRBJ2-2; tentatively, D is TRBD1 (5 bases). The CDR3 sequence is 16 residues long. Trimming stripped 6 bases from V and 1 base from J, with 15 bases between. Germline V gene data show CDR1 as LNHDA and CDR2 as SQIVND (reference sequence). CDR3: CASSGRGHLNTGELFF. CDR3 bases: TGTGCCAGTAGCGGACGAGGACACCTGAACACCGGGGAGCTGTTTTTT.

The CDR3 sequence is CASSYSIRGGEKLFF. Written as DNA, the CDR3 is TGTGCCAGCAGTTACTCGATTCGAGGGGGTGAAAAACTGTTTTTT. The J gene is TRBJ1-4, the V gene TRBV6-5, with TRBD1 as a possible D gene (6 bases). Trimming took 0 bases from V and 7 from J, leaving 12 bases between them. CDR3 length: 15 residues. The germline CDR1 and CDR2 sequences are MNHEY and SVGAGI.

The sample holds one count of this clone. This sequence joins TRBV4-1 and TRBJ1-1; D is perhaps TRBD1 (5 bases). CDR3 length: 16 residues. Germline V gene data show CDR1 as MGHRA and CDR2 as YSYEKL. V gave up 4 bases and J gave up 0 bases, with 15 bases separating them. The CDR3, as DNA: TGCGCCAGCAGCCTAGAACAGGCCGCTATGAACACTGAAGCTTTCTTT. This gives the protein CASSLEQAAMNTEAFF.

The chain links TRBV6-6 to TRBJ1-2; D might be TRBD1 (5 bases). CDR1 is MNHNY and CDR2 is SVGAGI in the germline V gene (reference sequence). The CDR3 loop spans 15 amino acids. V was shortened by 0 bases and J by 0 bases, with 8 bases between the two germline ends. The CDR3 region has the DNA TGTGCCAGCAGTTACTCAGGGGAAGCTAACTATGGCTACACCTTC. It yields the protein CASSYSGEANYGYTF.

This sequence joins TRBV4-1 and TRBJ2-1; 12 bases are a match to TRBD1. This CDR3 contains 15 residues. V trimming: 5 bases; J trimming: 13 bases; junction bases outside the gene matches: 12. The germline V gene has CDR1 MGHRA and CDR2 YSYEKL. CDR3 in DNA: TGCGCCAGCAGCTCAGGAGGGACAGGGGGCGTCGAACAGTTCTTC. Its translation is CASSSGGTGGVEQFF.

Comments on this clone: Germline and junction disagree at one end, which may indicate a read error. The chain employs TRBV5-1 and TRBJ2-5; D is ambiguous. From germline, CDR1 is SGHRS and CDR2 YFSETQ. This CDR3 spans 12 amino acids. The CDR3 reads CASSTWKEAQYF. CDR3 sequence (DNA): TGCGCCAGCAGCACCTGGAAAGAGGCCCAGTACTTC.

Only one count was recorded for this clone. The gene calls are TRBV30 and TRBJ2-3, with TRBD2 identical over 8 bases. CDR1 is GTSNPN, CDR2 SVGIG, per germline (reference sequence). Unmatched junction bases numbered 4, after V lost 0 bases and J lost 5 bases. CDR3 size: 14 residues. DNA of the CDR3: TGTGCCTGGAGTGTAGGGCTAGCGGGAGATACGCAGTATTTT. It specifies CAWSVGLAGDTQYF.

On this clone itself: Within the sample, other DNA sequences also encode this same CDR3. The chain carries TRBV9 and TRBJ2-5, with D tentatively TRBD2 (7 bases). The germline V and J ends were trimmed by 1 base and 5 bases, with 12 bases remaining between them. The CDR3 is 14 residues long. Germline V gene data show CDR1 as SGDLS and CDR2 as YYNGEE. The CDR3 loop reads CASSVPGGGETQYF. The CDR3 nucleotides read TGTGCCAGCAGCGTACCGGGGGGCGGCGAGACCCAGTACTTC.